This TCR beta chain derives from a study of CD8+CD57+ T cells in acquired aplastic anemia (dated by TCRdb to 2017 to 2018). General notes on the study: Extracted DNA from sorted CD4+ and CD8+ cells averaged around 3.2 ug, ranging from roughly 0.2 to 30 ug. CD8+CD57+ expansion was defined as frequency above the mean frequency observed in healthy subjects. Here is what the overall study found, with its caveats: No significant difference in CD8+ Simpson's diversity was found between patients and healthy controls (P=0.060). Approximately 27 CD8+ CDR3 sequences were found in both patients and controls but appeared to be highly expressed in patients and within the immunodominant clones of the patients.

Flow cytometry had shown CD8+CD57+ cell expansion in the patients selected for sequencing. Every patient had a diagnosis of severe acquired aplastic anemia based on International Study of Aplastic Anemia and Agranulocytosis and Camitta criteria. No therapy had been received by the patients at the time of blood sampling. The study deep-sequenced TCR repertoires of sorted CD4+ and CD8+ blood T cells from severe aplastic anemia patients and healthy subjects. Patients were enrolled in the USA under clinicaltrials.gov protocols 00001620, 01623167, 00001397, 00071045, 00081523 and 00961064. Ficoll-Paque density gradient centrifugation was used to isolate peripheral blood mononuclear cells. Before DNA extraction, CD4+ and CD8+ T cells were sorted by FACS or by magnetic beads. Of note for this clonotype: No antigen is known for it. No base qualities exist here, and no much larger clone lies one base off it.

The germline V gene (reference sequence) sets CDR1 to DFQATT and CDR2 to SNEGSKA. V has 0 bases trimmed and J has 3 bases trimmed; junction bases matching no gene number 1. The CDR3 contains 13 residues, cysteine and phenylalanine counted. Only the CDR3 part of the read is kept: 39 bases, read in frame from the first base. TCR beta VDJ combination and CDR3 sequence profiling used genomic DNA as the template. TCR repertoire sequencing was run on an Illumina HiSeq 2000. Per the original workflow: TRBV/TRBJ rearrangement plots, CDR3 size and DJ length profiles, and Simpson's diversity index were used to evaluate the repertoires. Whichever DNA sequence was most abundant in the deep sequencing data was defined as the immunodominant clone. CDR3 amino acid sequences were screened for sharing across subjects and compared with published repertoires and the VDJdb database. TCRdb trimmed the raw reads at Q25, called clones with MiXCR and kept productive beta chains. Every entry covers one CDR3 protein and lists the most common genes and DNA from its rows. These V and J calls are TCRdb output, not the study's own analysis. The sample records roughly 200,000 distinct CDR3 sequences, around 63% of which are singletons. The leading ten clones occupy 42% of the sample.

The chain couples TRBV20-1 to TRBJ2-7, with 8 junctional bases fitting TRBD1. The sequence was collected from a human donor with aplastic anemia. Sequencing was carried out using sorted CD4+, CD8+, or CD8+CD57+ T cells (not recorded which) from PBMCs. The nucleotide sequence is given as TGCAGTGCTAGAGAGGACAGGGACTACGAGCAGTACTTC. This is translated as CSAREDRDYEQYF.